Listed here are 25 T cell receptor beta chains from one sample, sequenced in a study of cytomegalovirus exposure and HLA in healthy donors. PCR used 60 Vbeta primers and 13 Jbeta primers. The table came from immunoSEQ multiplex PCR; TCRdb's copy has only in-frame clones and leaves some out. The sample totals fewer than 130,000 clones. Sequencing input: PBMCs. These receptors came from a man aged 50 or older in good health and CMV-seronegative.

This chain links TRBV10-3 with TRBJ1-5; D is perhaps TRBD1 (6 bases). The CDR3 contains 16 residues. Trimming left V 3 bases short and J 1 base short, with 13 bases between. Germline CDR1 ENHRY, CDR2 SYGVKD. CDR3 DNA: TGTGCCATCAGTGAACAGGGCGGAACGAGCAATCAGCCCCAGCATTTT. Amino acids: CAISEQGGTSNQPQHF.

The J gene is TRBJ1-4, the V gene TRBV29-1; a possible D gene is TRBD1 (5 bases). V gave up 8 bases and J gave up 7 bases, with 14 bases separating them. The CDR3 has 12 amino acids. The germline V gene encodes CDR1 SQVTM and CDR2 ANQGSEA. In nucleotides, the CDR3 is TGCAGCTTTTGGGGGGGTGGTGAAAAACTGTTTTTT. This translates into CSFWGGGEKLFF.

The chain has TRBV4-2 and TRBJ1-1; no reliable D call. This CDR3 has 16 residues. Germline V gene lookup returns CDR1 LGHNA and CDR2 YNFKEQ. The V and J ends lost 0 bases and 4 bases respectively, with 15 bases between them. CDR3 loop: CASSQEYILGGTEAFF. CDR3 nucleotide sequence: TGTGCCAGCAGCCAAGAATATATCCTAGGCGGCACTGAAGCTTTCTTT.

The rearrangement links TRBV7-6 to TRBJ2-7, with a weak D call TRBD1 (5 bases). The CDR3 has 13 amino acids. V gave up 5 bases and J gave up 1 base, with 9 bases separating them. CDR1 SGHVS and CDR2 FNYEAQ come from the germline V gene. This CDR3 reads CASSQGISYEQYF. CDR3 in DNA: TGTGCCAGCAGCCAGGGTATTTCCTACGAGCAGTACTTC.

For this clone: At one boundary the junction diverges from the germline segment, which might be a read error. The genes are TRBV6-1 and TRBJ1-3, with 7 bases aligning to TRBD1. Germline-derived CDR1 and CDR2 are MNHNS and SASEGT. The CDR3 is 15 amino acids. In DNA form, the CDR3 reads TGTGCCAGCAGAGAAGCTCGACAGGGTAGGAGCACCATATATTTT. It specifies CASREARQGRSTIYF.

This rearrangement joins TRBV6-1 to TRBJ1-5, with unresolved D. Germline CDR1 and CDR2: MNHNS and SASEGT. V lost 7 bases and J lost 1, with 11 bases in between. The CDR3 extends over 14 amino acids. CDR3 sequence (DNA): TGTGCCAGCACTAGAAGTAGGAGCAATCAGCCCCAGCATTTT. As protein: CASTRSRSNQPQHF.

In DNA, the CDR3 is TGTGCCAGCTCCCTGGTTGACAACTACGAGCAGTACTTC. It specifies CASSLVDNYEQYF. The rearrangement uses TRBV18 and TRBJ2-7; D gene unclear. Germline V gene lookup returns CDR1 KGHSH and CDR2 LQKENI. This CDR3 spans 13 amino acids. V was shortened by 6 bases and J by 3 bases, with 12 bases between the two germline ends.

This chain uses TRBV10-2 with TRBJ2-4; TRBD2 agrees at 8 bases. Germline CDR1 reads WSHSY; CDR2 reads SAAADI. This CDR3 is 17 amino acids long. V trimming: 4 bases; J trimming: 0 bases; junction bases outside the gene matches: 8. The CDR3 sequence is CASSGSGANLAKNIQYF. Written as DNA, the CDR3 is TGCGCCAGCAGTGGTAGCGGGGCGAACCTAGCCAAAAACATTCAGTACTTC.

The chain couples TRBV5-1 to TRBJ1-1; a weak D match, TRBD1 (6 bases). CDR1 is SGHRS and CDR2 is YFSETQ in the germline V gene. The CDR3 has 14 amino acids. Trimming removed 4 bases at V and 4 bases at J, with 14 bases between. The CDR3 bases are TGCGCCAGCAGCCGAACCCAGGGGTTCACTGAAGCTTTCTTT. This sequence encodes CASSRTQGFTEAFF.

This rearrangement joins TRBV25-1 to TRBJ1-6, with 8 bases matching TRBD1. Losses at the gene ends were 10 bases for V and 7 bases for J; bases not matched to a gene: 3. CDR1 and CDR2 (germline): MGHDK, SYGVNS. The CDR3 is 12 amino acids. The CDR3 region is CATRTGNSPLHF. Here the CDR3 DNA reads TGTGCCACACGGACAGGGAATTCACCCCTCCACTTT.

The chain uses TRBV6-5 and TRBJ1-1; D is unresolved. This CDR3 region has 15 residues. Germline loops: CDR1 MNHEY, CDR2 SVGAGI. V was clipped by 5 bases and J by 3 bases, with 16 bases between them. The CDR3 DNA sequence: TGTGCCAGCAGTCGCCCCAGCGTTTCGGACACTGAAGCTTTCTTT. The encoded protein is CASSRPSVSDTEAFF.

As DNA, the CDR3 is TGTGCCATCAGTGAGTCCTACTACGAGCAGTACTTC. It translates to CAISESYYEQYF. The chain joins TRBV10-3 to TRBJ2-7; D not resolved. This CDR3 is built from 12 residues. Deletions cut 0 bases from V and 3 bases from J, with 3 bases between. Germline V lookup: CDR1 ENHRY, CDR2 SYGVKD.

The rearrangement links TRBV7-2 to TRBJ1-2; D not certain. Germline V CDR1 and CDR2: SGHTA, FQGNSA. Trimming took off 1 base at V and 4 bases at J, with 13 bases between the two ends. The CDR3 runs 15 residues. The CDR3 here is CASSLESSTIYGYTF. CDR3 in DNA: TGTGCCAGCAGCTTAGAATCCTCTACGATCTATGGCTACACCTTC. Full variable domain (outside the CDR3, taken from reference TRBV7-2 and TRBJ1-2): GAGVSQSPSNKVTEKGKDVELRCDPISGHTALYWYRQSLGQGLEFLIYFQGNSAPDKSGLPSDRFSAERTGGSVSTLTIQRTQQEDSAVYLCASSLESSTIYGYTFGSGTRLTVV.

This chain joins TRBV15 and TRBJ1-5; possible D gene TRBD1, 5 bases. CDR1 is LNHNV, CDR2 YYDKDF, per germline (reference sequence). The CDR3 runs 13 residues. V was cut by 3 bases and J by 6 bases, with 9 bases left in between. As DNA, the CDR3 is TGTGCCACCAGCAGCGGCCAGGGTCAGCCCCAGCATTTT. It encodes CATSSGQGQPQHF.

V is TRBV7-2 and J is TRBJ1-5; 9 bases map to TRBD1. The germline CDR1 and CDR2 sequences are SGHTA and FQGNSA. Unmatched junction bases numbered 10, after V lost 6 bases and J lost 7 bases. The CDR3 spans 15 residues. The CDR3 spells CASSIDRGSGQPQHF. Written as DNA, the CDR3 is TGTGCCAGCAGTATCGACAGGGGGTCAGGACAGCCCCAGCATTTT.

The chain has TRBV13 and TRBJ2-7; D unclear. CDR3 size: 13 residues. CDR1 is PRHDT and CDR2 is FYEKMQ in the germline V gene (reference sequence). V was pared by 5 bases and J by 3 bases, with 11 bases between. CDR3 in amino acids: CASSPDRGYEQYF. The CDR3 DNA reads as TGTGCCAGCAGCCCAGATCGCGGCTACGAGCAGTACTTC. The full variable domain, in which reference TRBV13 and TRBJ2-7 provide the parts outside the CDR3, is AAGVIQSPRHLIKEKRETATLKCYPIPRHDTVYWYQQGPGQDPQFLISFYEKMQSDKGSIPDRFSAQQFSDYHSELNMSSLELGDSALYFCASSPDRGYEQYFGPGTRLTVT.

This sequence joins TRBV10-3 and TRBJ2-7; 11 nucleotides line up with TRBD2. The CDR3 covers 16 residues. The germline V gene has CDR1 ENHRY and CDR2 SYGVKD. V shed 5 bases, J shed 0 bases, and the junction held 6 bases outside the gene matches. The CDR3 region has the DNA TGTGCCATCAGTTCTCCCGGGACTAGCGGCTCCTACGAGCAGTACTTC. Protein: CAISSPGTSGSYEQYF.

The genes are TRBV11-3 and TRBJ2-7, with 8 positions matching TRBD1. V shed 4 bases and J 5 bases; nucleotides not matched to a gene: 10. This CDR3 comprises 15 residues. Germline loops: CDR1 SGHNT, CDR2 YENEEA. The CDR3 region is CASSSHGQGKNEQYF. As DNA, the CDR3 is TGTGCCAGCAGCTCCCATGGACAGGGAAAGAACGAGCAGTACTTC.

The chain's CDR3 is CASRQGSGQETQYF. The CDR3 nucleotides read TGCGCCAGCCGCCAAGGGAGCGGCCAAGAGACCCAGTACTTC. The chain employs TRBV5-1 and TRBJ2-5; TRBD2 is a possible D gene (5 bases). V gave up 7 bases and J gave up 1 base, with 14 bases separating them. CDR3 length equals 14 residues. Germline V gives CDR1 SGHRS, CDR2 YFSETQ.

V and J are TRBV6-4 and TRBJ2-2; 10 bases fit TRBD1. V dropped 6 bases and J dropped 10; count of bases not matched to a gene: 8. The CDR3 length is 14 residues. In germline, CDR1 is MRHNA, CDR2 SNTAGT. The CDR3 coding sequence is TGTGCCAGCAGCTGGGACAGGGGTAGGATGGAGCTGTTTTTT. As protein: CASSWDRGRMELFF.

The chain joins TRBV4-3 to TRBJ2-7; perhaps TRBD2 as D (5 bases). The CDR3 is 15 amino acids. Germline CDR1 and CDR2: LGHNA and YSLEER. V was pared by 4 bases and J by 4 bases, with 17 bases between. The CDR3 reads CASSPVHGVFYEQYF. CDR3 sequence (DNA): TGCGCCAGCAGCCCCGTACACGGGGTGTTTTACGAGCAGTACTTC.

As to this clone: The CDR3 end shows no conserved phenylalanine or tryptophan, and so a read error is likely. No DNA is shown, since the ends of the CDR3 on it are uncertain; the CDR3 is the one TCRdb lists. V gene TRBV20-1 combines with J gene TRBJ2-7; TRBD2, the D gene given by the table, was not confirmed from the DNA. CDR1 is DFQATT, CDR2 SNEGSKA, per germline (reference sequence). Ends included, the CDR3 has 10 residues. The CDR3 loop reads CSARDISRSG.

The chain carries TRBV19 and TRBJ2-7; 13 nucleotides match TRBD2. Trimming at V came to 6 bases and at J to 4 bases, leaving 9 bases not matched to a gene. Germline V CDR1 and CDR2: LNHDA, SQIVND (reference sequence). This CDR3 spans 16 amino acids. The chain's CDR3 is CASSSRTSGGLYEQYF. The CDR3 DNA reads TGTGCCAGTAGCTCCCGGACTAGCGGGGGACTTTACGAGCAGTACTTC.

The V and J genes are TRBV15 and TRBJ1-1, with 11 bases matching TRBD1. This CDR3 is built from 16 residues. The ends lost 4 bases at V and 4 bases at J; junction bases unmatched: 8. CDR1 and CDR2 from the germline V gene are LNHNV and YYDKDF (reference sequence). DNA of the CDR3: TGTGCCACCAGCACTGGACAGGGGGCGACCTTCACTGAAGCTTTCTTT. It specifies CATSTGQGATFTEAFF.

The genes are TRBV19 and TRBJ2-3; perhaps TRBD1 as D (5 bases). Germline CDR1 LNHDA, CDR2 SQIVND (reference sequence). The ends were cut back, 4 bases at V and 3 bases at J, with 14 bases in the middle. CDR3 length: 15 residues. This CDR3 reads CASSSRAVGTDTQYF. CDR3 bases: TGTGCCAGTAGTAGCAGGGCGGTCGGTACAGATACGCAGTATTTT.